This note documents a single T cell receptor (beta chain) sequence. Its antigen remains unknown. The entry originates in a study of cytomegalovirus exposure and HLA in healthy donors. Researchers ran the PCR with 60 Vbeta and 13 Jbeta primers. The assay was immunoSEQ multiplex PCR, and TCRdb's table has in-frame clones only and misses some. Among 170,000 or so clones, around 77% were seen once, and the ten largest hold 2% to 2.5%. Germline lookup yields CDR1 GTSNPN and CDR2 SVGIG (reference sequence). V was cut by 3 bases and J by 10 bases, with 12 bases left in between. The CDR3 loop spans 11 amino acids. General study findings and limits: The study put about 180 TCR beta chains on its list as cytomegalovirus-associated. Looking again later, the authors saw that most CMV-associated TCR beta chains seemed HLA-restricted. As a later analysis showed, several of the most significant clusters appeared to be linked to common viral pathogens. Researchers reportedly found TCR beta sequences accurately predicted most subjects' HLA-A and HLA-B alleles.

The TCR originated in a man aged 55 to 70 in good health and CMV-seronegative. The chain recombines TRBV30 with TRBJ1-1, with TRBD1 as a possible D gene (5 bases). Material: PBMCs. This chain's CDR3 is CAWSGGGAAFF. CDR3 nucleotide sequence: TGTGCCTGGAGCGGGGGAGGAGCAGCTTTCTTT. Combining the CDR3 with reference TRBV30 and TRBJ1-1 gives the whole variable domain SQTIHQWPATLVQPVGSPLSLECTVEGTSNPNLYWYRQAAGRGLQLLFYSVGIGQISSEVPQNLSASRPQDRQFILSSKKLLLSDSGFYLCAWSGGGAAFFGQGTRLTVV.